A single TCR beta chain is shown here with its context. Antigen specificity is unknown. The germline V and J ends were trimmed by 2 bases and 6 bases, with 17 bases remaining between them. Germline lookup yields CDR1 DFQATT and CDR2 SNEGSKA (reference sequence). The CDR3 extends over 15 amino acids. The data originate from a study of CD8+CD57+ T cells in acquired aplastic anemia. Study summary: Sorted CD4+ and CD8+ cell DNA averaged roughly 3.2 ug.

Study-wide results and caveats: With respect to CD8+ Simpson's diversity, patients and controls did not differ significantly. Overlapping CD8+ CDR3 repertoires of patients and controls contained some 30 shared sequences.

TCR beta VDJ and CDR3 profiling used genomic DNA as template. TCRdb reprocessed the reads with MiXCR, giving one entry per CDR3 protein. The sample has about 180,000 distinct CDR3 sequences; around half are singletons. The source is a human donor in good health. The sample taken for sequencing was sorted CD4+, CD8+, or CD8+CD57+ T cells (not recorded which) from PBMCs. This chain uses TRBV20-1 with TRBJ2-1; the D gene is possibly TRBD2 (6 bases). Here the CDR3 DNA reads TGCAGTGCTAGAATGGGACTGGCGGGTCTCAATGAGCAGTTCTTC. Its translation: CSARMGLAGLNEQFF.